A single TCR beta chain is shown here with its context. The antigen is not known. Sample-barcoded 5' priming and a J-beta primer mix drove a second PCR of roughly 6 to 12 cycles. Each CDR3 protein gets one entry after TCRdb re-called the 5' RACE reads with MiXCR. Among about 830,000 distinct CDR3 sequences listed, about 62% were seen once. The data stem from a study of blood T cells in healthy people across ages. The study's findings and limits: Diversity was higher, and naive CD4+ cells more numerous, in long-lived donors than in aged donors. Investigators viewed diversity estimates from one million T cells as underestimates, the study reported.

CDR3 size: 13 residues. Trimming left V 6 bases short and J 8 bases short, with 16 bases between. The chain employs TRBV12-3 or TRBV12-4 and TRBJ1-2; tentative D call: TRBD1 (5 bases). The sequence was collected from a man in his thirties or forties in good health. The sequenced material came from blood. In nucleotides, the CDR3 is TGTGCCAGCAGGACAGAGAATAGGGAAGGCTACACCTTC. As protein: CASRTENREGYTF.